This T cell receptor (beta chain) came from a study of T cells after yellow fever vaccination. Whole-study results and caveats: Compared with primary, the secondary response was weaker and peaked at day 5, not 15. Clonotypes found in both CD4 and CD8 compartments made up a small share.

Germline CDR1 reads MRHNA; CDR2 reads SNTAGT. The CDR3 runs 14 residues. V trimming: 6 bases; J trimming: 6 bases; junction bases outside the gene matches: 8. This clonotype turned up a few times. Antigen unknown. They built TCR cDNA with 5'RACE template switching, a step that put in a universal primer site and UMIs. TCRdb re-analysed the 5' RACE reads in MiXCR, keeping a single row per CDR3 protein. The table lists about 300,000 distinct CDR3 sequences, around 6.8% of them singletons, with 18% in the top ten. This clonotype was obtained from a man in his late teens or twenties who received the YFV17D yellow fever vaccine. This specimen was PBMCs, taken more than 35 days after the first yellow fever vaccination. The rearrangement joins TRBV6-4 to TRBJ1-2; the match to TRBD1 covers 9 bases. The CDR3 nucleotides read TGTGCCAGCAGCGAGGAACAGGGGGCCAATGGCTACACCTTC. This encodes CASSEEQGANGYTF.